These 27 T cell receptor beta chains were all obtained from the same sample, sequenced in a study of blood T cells in healthy people across ages (dated by TCRdb to about 2015). The receptor library was made with 5' RACE. Instrument on record: Illumina HiSeq 2500. A second PCR of roughly 6 to 11 cycles was performed with a sample-barcoded 5' primer and a J-beta primer mix. TCRdb redid the processing of the public reads, applying fastp at Q25 and MiXCR, and retained in-frame beta chains. Rows with one shared CDR3 protein collapse into an entry with the most common genes and DNA. Counted in this sample were roughly 500,000 distinct CDR3 sequences; about 25% of them appeared once. The ten largest clones capture just over 8.5% of the sample. This same sample was also taken into another study, of T cells of mothers and their children.

The sample was blood. These receptors came from a boy aged 10-17 years in good health.

The chain links TRBV6-2 or TRBV6-3 to TRBJ2-5; 10 bases are shared with TRBD2. From germline, CDR1 is MNHEY and CDR2 SVGEGT. The CDR3 covers 17 residues. V trimming: 2 bases; J trimming: 4 bases; junction bases outside the gene matches: 10. The CDR3 DNA follows: TGTGCCAGCAGTTACGGGCTAGCGGGGGCCCACGGAGAGACCCAGTACTTC. It encodes CASSYGLAGAHGETQYF.

The chain combines TRBV7-3 with TRBJ1-1; D gene uncertain. In germline, CDR1 is SGHTA, CDR2 FQGTGA. V lost 1 base and J 2 bases, leaving 14 bases between the germline ends. CDR3 length equals 16 residues. The CDR3 region has the DNA TGTGCCAGCAGCTTAATTCGAACAGTTCGAAACACTGAAGCTTTCTTT. It encodes CASSLIRTVRNTEAFF.

This clonotype was detected a few times. The chain carries TRBV19 and TRBJ2-2; possible D gene TRBD1, 5 bases. Per germline, CDR1 LNHDA and CDR2 SQIVND (reference sequence). This CDR3 region has 16 residues. V lost 7 bases and J lost 4, with 19 bases in between. The CDR3 bases are TGTGCCAGTAAAGGGGTCGAAGGGGAAGGCACCGGGGAGCTGTTTTTT. Protein: CASKGVEGEGTGELFF.

This chain joins TRBV20-1 and TRBJ2-3; 7 bases agree with TRBD2. Germline V CDR1 and CDR2: DFQATT, SNEGSKA (reference sequence). Unmatched junction bases numbered 11, after V lost 0 bases and J lost 2 bases. The CDR3 extends over 17 amino acids. The CDR3, as DNA: TGCAGTGCTAGAGATCTGGGGCGGGACTACTACACAGATACGCAGTATTTT. This translates into CSARDLGRDYYTDTQYF.

The table lists this clonotype with a few counts. The rearrangement links TRBV20-1 to TRBJ2-5; D might be TRBD1 (5 bases). The CDR3 covers 13 residues. Germline loops: CDR1 DFQATT, CDR2 SNEGSKA (reference sequence). V was pared by 6 bases and J by 5 bases, with 16 bases between. The CDR3 here is CSAEKSGSETQYF. CDR3 coding DNA: TGCAGTGCGGAAAAATCAGGGTCGGAGACCCAGTACTTC.

This clonotype was found a few times. V usage is TRBV27 and J usage is TRBJ2-5; 8 nucleotides line up with TRBD2. The CDR3 runs to 17 residues. Germline CDR1 and CDR2: MNHEY and SMNVEV (reference sequence). V lost 1 base, J lost 4 bases, and 11 bases stayed unmatched. CDR3 residues: CASSLYPSDSGTETQYF. The CDR3 nucleotides are TGTGCCAGCAGTTTATACCCAAGTGATAGCGGGACAGAGACCCAGTACTTC.

The chain recombines TRBV6-5 with TRBJ1-6; tentatively, D is TRBD1 (5 bases). The CDR3 is 14 residues long. V dropped 6 bases and J dropped 7 bases, with 13 bases sitting between them. Per the germline V gene, CDR1 is MNHEY and CDR2 is SVGAGI. CDR3 amino acids: CASRRDPGNSPLHF. Written as DNA, the CDR3 is TGTGCCAGCAGACGGGACCCCGGAAATTCACCCCTCCACTTT.

This clonotype has a handful of counts. CDR3 amino acids: CASSPPYQDTQYF. The CDR3 nucleotides are TGTGCCAGCAGTCCACCATATCAAGATACGCAGTATTTT. This sequence joins TRBV6-2 or TRBV6-3 and TRBJ2-3; D gene ambiguous. This CDR3 comprises 13 residues. Germline values: CDR1 MNHEY, CDR2 SVGEGT. Trimming pared 5 bases from V and 5 bases from J, leaving 11 bases between.

This clonotype was seen at least ten times. The genes are TRBV28 and TRBJ2-7; maybe TRBD1 (5 bases). The CDR3 loop spans 15 amino acids. Germline values: CDR1 MDHEN, CDR2 SYDVKM. Trimming took 7 bases from V and 5 from J, leaving 21 bases between them. The CDR3 sequence is CASNPTGRFLHEQYF. The CDR3 DNA is TGTGCCAGCAATCCTACAGGACGATTTCTCCACGAGCAGTACTTC. Drawing the rest from reference TRBV28 and TRBJ2-7, the complete variable domain is DVKVTQSSRYLVKRTGEKVFLECVQDMDHENMFWYRQDPGLGLRLIYFSYDVKMKEKGDIPEGYSVSREKKERFSLILESASTNQTSMYLCASNPTGRFLHEQYFGPGTRLTVT.

This clonotype was detected only a few times. This chain joins TRBV10-3 and TRBJ2-7, with 11 bases lining up with TRBD1. Germline V lookup: CDR1 ENHRY, CDR2 SYGVKD. CDR3 size: 14 residues. V was clipped by 4 bases and J by 7 bases; unmatched bases: 6. CDR3 loop: CAISGTGGWREQYF. The CDR3 DNA is TGTGCCATCAGTGGGACAGGGGGCTGGAGGGAGCAGTACTTC.

V is TRBV2 and J is TRBJ2-3; no firm D call. V dropped 8 bases and J dropped 3 bases, with 21 bases sitting between them. CDR3 size: 16 residues. From germline, CDR1 is SNHLY and CDR2 FYNNEI. The CDR3 sequence: CASRIVGQVRTDTQYF. DNA of the CDR3: TGTGCCAGCCGGATTGTCGGGCAGGTCCGAACAGATACGCAGTATTTT.

CDR3 protein: CAISEPGQTASSEQYF. DNA for the CDR3: TGTGCCATCAGTGAGCCCGGACAGACGGCTTCAAGCGAGCAGTACTTC. This chain uses TRBV10-3 with TRBJ2-5; maybe TRBD1 (6 bases). The J call may be wrong; the DNA end is better matched by TRBJ2-7. CDR1 is ENHRY, CDR2 SYGVKD, per germline. The CDR3 length is 16 residues.

V is TRBV20-1 and J is TRBJ2-5, with D maybe TRBD1 (5 bases). Germline assignment: CDR1 DFQATT and CDR2 SNEGSKA (reference sequence). The CDR3 length is 11 residues. Trimming stripped 4 bases from V and 5 bases from J, with 8 bases between. CDR3 in amino acids: CSAKGFETQYF. CDR3 nucleotide sequence: TGCAGTGCTAAGGGGTTTGAGACCCAGTACTTC.

This clonotype occurred a few times. The chain links TRBV15 to TRBJ1-6; TRBD1 matches 7 bases. Losses at the gene ends were 7 bases for V and 7 bases for J; bases not matched to a gene: 7. CDR1 and CDR2 from the germline V gene are LNHNV and YYDKDF (reference sequence). This CDR3 contains 14 residues. CDR3 bases: TGTGCCACCAAGGGGGACAGCGAAAATTCACCCCTCCACTTT. Its protein product is CATKGDSENSPLHF. Drawing the rest from reference TRBV15 and TRBJ1-6, the complete variable domain is DAMVIQNPRYQVTQFGKPVTLSCSQTLNHNVMYWYQQKSSQAPKLLFHYYDKDFNNEADTPDNFQSRRPNTSFCFLDIRSPGLGDTAMYLCATKGDSENSPLHFGNGTRLTVT.

This sequence joins TRBV20-1 and TRBJ2-2, with TRBD2 identical over 8 bases. There are 15 residues in the CDR3. Losses at the gene ends were 1 base for V and 2 bases for J; bases not matched to a gene: 3. Germline values: CDR1 DFQATT, CDR2 SNEGSKA (reference sequence). CDR3 in DNA: TGCAGTGCTAGAGGCGGGGGGTTTAACACCGGGGAGCTGTTTTTT. As protein: CSARGGGFNTGELFF.

Only a few counts were recorded for this clonotype. This chain connects TRBV12-3 or TRBV12-4 to TRBJ2-2; no reliable D call. The CDR3 has 13 residues. The V and J ends lost 6 bases and 7 bases respectively, with 12 bases between them. This CDR3 is CASRPLNDGELFF. The CDR3 nucleotides are TGTGCCAGCAGGCCTTTAAACGACGGGGAGCTGTTTTTT.

The chain combines TRBV18 with TRBJ1-4, with 9 bases aligning to TRBD1. Germline-derived CDR1 and CDR2 are KGHSH and LQKENI. The trim removed 1 base at V and 7 bases at J, leaving 10 bases unmatched. This CDR3 has 17 residues. In nucleotides, the CDR3 is TGTGCCAGCTCACCACAAACTGGCGGGACAGGGTCTGAAAAACTGTTTTTT. This gives the protein CASSPQTGGTGSEKLFF.

The sample holds a few counts of this clonotype. The V and J genes are TRBV5-6 and TRBJ2-5; 12 nucleotides agree with TRBD2. The CDR3 totals 16 residues. With V trimmed by 4 bases and J by 0 bases, 4 bases remained unmatched. The germline V gene encodes CDR1 SGHDT and CDR2 YYEEEE. The CDR3 spells CASSGGTSGHQETQYF. CDR3 in DNA: TGTGCCAGCAGCGGAGGGACTAGCGGGCACCAAGAGACCCAGTACTTC.

The chain employs TRBV4-1 and TRBJ2-5, with 9 bases identical to TRBD1. The last part of the DNA fits TRBJ2-1 better; the J call may be wrong. Germline assignment: CDR1 MGHRA and CDR2 YSYEKL. The CDR3 runs to 17 residues. DNA for the CDR3: TGCGCCAGCAGCCAAGAGGGACAGGGTTTGGGGAACAATGAGCAGTTCTTC. Residues: CASSQEGQGLGNNEQFF.

There are a few counts of this clonotype. No conserved phenylalanine or tryptophan is present at the end of the CDR3, so a read error is the likely explanation. The rearrangement links TRBV10-3 to TRBJ1-2, with 7 bases aligning to TRBD1. Germline CDR1 ENHRY, CDR2 SYGVKD. J gave up 6 bases and V 5 bases, and 6 bases lay outside the gene matches. The CDR3 consists of 13 residues. CDR3 sequence: CAISPQGGDGYTL. For the CDR3, the DNA is TGTGCCATCAGTCCGCAGGGGGGGGATGGCTACACCCTC.

The chain links TRBV27 to TRBJ1-6; possibly TRBD1 for D (6 bases). CDR1 is MNHEY and CDR2 is SMNVEV in the germline V gene (reference sequence). V dropped 9 bases and J dropped 16 bases, with 25 bases sitting between them. The CDR3 consists of 14 residues. The CDR3 region is CASSQGQIQLDLHF. CDR3 DNA sequence: TGTGCCAGTAGCCAGGGGCAGATACAACTTGATCTCCACTTT.

The table lists this clonotype with a few counts. The chain recombines TRBV7-2 with TRBJ1-2; the match to TRBD1 covers 8 bases. Germline loops: CDR1 SGHTA, CDR2 FQGNSA. This CDR3 comprises 17 residues. Germline trimming cut 0 bases from V and 7 bases from J; bases unmatched to any gene: 13. CDR3 loop: CASSLAQLKGQGGGYTF. The CDR3 coding sequence is TGTGCCAGCAGCTTAGCGCAATTGAAAGGACAGGGAGGTGGCTACACCTTC.

In this sample, this clonotype turned up a few times. The rearrangement joins TRBV10-3 to TRBJ2-7; 7 nucleotides align to TRBD2. This CDR3 spans 13 amino acids. In germline, CDR1 is ENHRY, CDR2 SYGVKD. J gave up 0 bases and V 6 bases, and 2 bases lay outside the gene matches. The CDR3 nucleotides are TGTGCCATCAGACTAGCGAGCTCCTACGAGCAGTACTTC. Translating gives CAIRLASSYEQYF.

This chain joins TRBV27 and TRBJ2-1; D tentatively reads TRBD1 or TRBD2 (5 bases each). CDR1 and CDR2 from the germline V gene are MNHEY and SMNVEV (reference sequence). Trimming left V 3 bases short and J 6 bases short, with 12 bases between. The CDR3 extends over 14 amino acids. In nucleotides, the CDR3 is TGTGCCAGCAGTTTTGGGGGTAGTGGCAATGAGCAGTTCTTC. It is translated as CASSFGGSGNEQFF.

For the CDR3, the DNA is TGTGCCAGCAGGATAGACAGCTTAGAGACCCAGTACTTC. Its protein is CASRIDSLETQYF. The V and J genes are TRBV7-2 and TRBJ2-5, with TRBD1 as a possible D gene (5 bases). Germline V gene data show CDR1 as SGHTA and CDR2 as FQGNSA. CDR3 length: 13 residues. V lost 6 bases to trimming and J lost 4 bases, with 12 bases between them.

The V gene is TRBV7-9, the J gene TRBJ2-5, with 8 bases that match TRBD2. The DNA end is more similar to TRBJ2-1, so the J call may be wrong. The CDR3 is made up of 15 amino acids. CDR1 is SEHNR and CDR2 is FQNEAQ in the germline V gene (reference sequence). The CDR3 here is CALPRLAGVYNEQFF. CDR3 coding DNA: TGTGCCCTCCCCCGGCTAGCGGGTGTCTACAATGAGCAGTTCTTC.

The V call is TRBV28, the J call TRBJ1-1; TRBD1 agrees at 12 bases. The CDR3 is made up of 14 amino acids. With 5 bases clipped from V and 9 bases from J, the junction kept 7 bases outside the gene matches. Germline-derived CDR1 and CDR2 are MDHEN and SYDVKM. The CDR3 region has the DNA TGTGCCAGCAGTGGGACAGGGGGCCGGTCTAAAGCTTTCTTT. This gives the protein CASSGTGGRSKAFF.